The present T cell receptor beta chain was sequenced within a study of response to subunit inactivated influenza vaccine. Study-level results: Authors suggested each seasonal flu vaccination may recruit only limited numbers of new T cells.

Germline loops: CDR1 LGHNA, CDR2 YSLEER. This CDR3 is built from 14 residues. Between the trimmed V and J ends, which lost 0 bases and 7 bases, there was a span of 10 bases. TCRdb ran MiXCR on the RT-PCR reads and lists one entry per CDR3 protein. The top ten hold 11% of the sample, which has about 650,000 distinct CDR3 sequences, 15% to 18% seen once. Turning to this clonotype: Its specificity is unknown.

This rearrangement joins TRBV4-3 to TRBJ2-1; no firm D call. Sequences were derived from PBMCs from blood, sampled 11 to 12 days after vaccination. The sequence came from a man in his forties or fifties who received an inactivated influenza vaccine. The CDR3 bases are TGCGCCAGCAGCCAAGATTGGCATAAGAATGAGCAGTTCTTC. It specifies CASSQDWHKNEQFF.